This is a list of T cell receptor beta chains from one sample in a study of shared clonotypes between healthy human individuals. Method: immunoSEQ multiplex PCR; TCRdb's copy keeps in-frame clones and lacks some. Here the sample spans more than 2,000,000 clones, roughly nine tenths being singletons. The sample taken for sequencing was naive CD4+ T cells sorted from blood. Receptors were obtained from a young man in good health. CDR3s include the opening cysteine and the closing phenylalanine or tryptophan. A D gene is named only where the DNA matches it firmly. Clone size appears in some rows only: once, few, many, or a class for an expanded clone.

>TRBJ2-7|-|-|TRBV6-6
CASSYQRFEQYF
TGTGCCAGCAGTTACCAGAGATTCGAGCAGTACTTC
>TRBJ2-5|TRBD2|-|TRBV4-1
CASSQPPGLAGAQETQYF
TGCGCCAGCAGCCAACCCCCGGGACTAGCGGGGGCGCAAGAGACCCAGTACTTC
>TRBJ2-5|TRBD2|-|TRBV4-2
CASSGGLQETQYF
TGTGCCAGTAGCGGGGGGTTGCAAGAGACCCAGTACTTC
>TRBJ1-2|-|once|TRBV6-5
CASSYANRDYTF
TGTGCCAGCAGTTACGCAAACAGGGACTACACCTTC
>TRBJ2-1|-|-|TRBV9
CASSVGLQGSSRYNEQFF
TGTGCCAGCAGCGTAGGTCTCCAGGGAAGTTCGCGGTACAATGAGCAGTTCTTC
>TRBJ2-2|-|-|TRBV5-1
CASADGGGTGELFF
TGCGCCAGCGCGGATGGGGGCGGCACCGGGGAGCTGTTTTTT
>TRBJ2-5|-|once|TRBV11-2
CASSFQDSSETQYF
TGTGCCAGCAGCTTCCAAGACAGTTCAGAGACCCAGTACTTC
>TRBJ2-1|-|-|TRBV28
CASSLFRDPWNEQFF
TGTGCCAGCAGTCTCTTCAGGGACCCCTGGAATGAGCAGTTCTTC
>TRBJ2-3|-|-|TRBV30
CASTVGASTDTQYF
TGTGCCTCTACAGTGGGCGCAAGCACAGATACGCAGTATTTT
>TRBJ1-2|-|-|TRBV6-1
CASSEPFRRSYYGYTF
TGTGCCAGCAGTGAGCCTTTTCGCAGGTCCTACTATGGCTACACCTTC
>TRBJ1-6|-|-|TRBV21-1
CASPCSGSRVDSPLHF
TGTGCCAGCCCCTGCTCAGGGTCTCGGGTTGATTCACCCCTCCACTTT
>TRBJ1-2|-|once|TRBV6-6
CASISRGDTTNYGYTF
TGTGCCAGCATCTCAAGGGGGGACACTACTAACTATGGCTACACCTTC
>TRBJ2-1|TRBD2|-|TRBV30
CAWSGTSGGYEQFF
TGTGCCTGGAGTGGAACTAGCGGGGGGTATGAGCAGTTCTTC
>TRBJ1-2|TRBD1|-|TRBV28
CASTSRGNGGYTF
TGTGCCAGCACTTCCAGGGGGAATGGGGGCTACACCTTC
>TRBJ2-3|-|-|TRBV10-1
CASKGGNSDTQYF
TGCGCCAGCAAGGGTGGAAATTCAGATACGCAGTATTTT
>TRBJ2-1|-|-|TRBV30
CAWSPQGTIYNEQFF
TGTGCCTGGAGTCCACAAGGGACAATCTACAATGAGCAGTTCTTC
>TRBJ2-3|-|-|TRBV30
CAWSEGVSTDTQYF
TGTGCCTGGAGCGAGGGGGTGAGCACAGATACGCAGTATTTT
>TRBJ2-1|-|-|TRBV18
CASSPQGVGEQFF
TGTGCCAGCTCACCACAGGGGGTGGGGGAGCAGTTCTTC
>TRBJ2-2|-|-|TRBV18
CASSPIQVPTGELFF
TGTGCCAGCTCACCAATTCAAGTGCCCACCGGGGAGCTGTTTTTT
>TRBJ1-1|-|-|TRBV5-8
CASSPAGPTGWSGAFF
TGTGCCAGCAGCCCCGCCGGGCCCACAGGGTGGAGCGGAGCTTTCTTT
>TRBJ2-1|-|-|TRBV11-2
CASSPGERGEQFF
TGTGCCAGCAGCCCGGGGGAAAGAGGTGAGCAGTTCTTC
>TRBJ2-7|-|-|TRBV28
CASSLSGPFSYEQYF
TGTGCCAGCAGTTTAAGCGGGCCGTTCTCCTACGAGCAGTACTTC
>TRBJ1-6|-|-|TRBV14
CASTRSPDSPLHF
TGTGCCAGCACCCGATCTCCGGACTCACCCCTCCACTTT
>TRBJ2-3|-|-|TRBV5-4
CASSLGAADTQYF
TGTGCCAGCAGCTTGGGAGCGGCAGATACGCAGTATTTT
>TRBJ1-1|-|once|TRBV7-8
CASSLSNRAANTEAFF
TGTGCCAGCAGCTTGTCCAACAGGGCGGCGAACACTGAAGCTTTCTTT
>TRBJ2-2|-|-|TRBV21-1
CASKLTFAVGRGILNTGELFF
-
>TRBJ1-4|-|-|TRBV18
CASSPPDQKLFF
TGTGCCAGCTCACCACCAGACCAAAAACTGTTTTTT
>TRBJ2-3|-|-|TRBV6-5
CASKRGTDTQYF
TGTGCCAGCAAGAGGGGCACAGATACGCAGTATTTT
>TRBJ2-7|-|-|TRBV28
CASSSRGRAYEQYF
TGTGCCAGCAGTTCGAGGGGGAGGGCGTACGAGCAGTACTTC
>TRBJ2-7|-|-|TRBV27
CASSSAGTVPGEQYF
TGTGCCAGCAGTTCCGCCGGGACGGTCCCTGGCGAGCAGTACTTC
>TRBJ2-1|-|-|TRBV27
CASSWAAGSSSYNEQFF
TGTGCCAGCAGTTGGGCCGCGGGGTCCTCTTCCTACAATGAGCAGTTCTTC
>TRBJ2-7|-|-|TRBV6-1
CASSEAGRHEQYF
TGTGCCAGCAGTGAAGCGGGGAGGCACGAGCAGTACTTC
>TRBJ2-1|-|-|TRBV6-6
CASSYSYGDVEQFF
TGTGCCAGCAGTTACTCCTACGGGGATGTAGAACAGTTCTTC
>TRBJ2-2|-|-|TRBV7-2
CASSLAGRVTGELFF
TGTGCCAGCAGCTTAGCGGGGCGGGTCACCGGGGAGCTGTTTTTT
>TRBJ1-2|TRBD1|-|TRBV6-6
CASSSGQGPYGYTF
TGTGCCAGCAGTAGCGGACAGGGCCCTTATGGCTACACCTTC
>TRBJ2-7|-|-|TRBV7-9
CASSLAGAGNEQYF
TGTGCCAGCAGCTTAGCCGGGGCAGGGAACGAGCAGTACTTC
>TRBJ1-6|-|once|TRBV28
CASSLGGLGPPLHF
TGTGCCAGCAGTTTGGGGGGTTTGGGTCCACCCCTCCACTTT
>TRBJ2-3|TRBD1|-|TRBV6-1
CASSAQGPSTDTQYF
TGTGCCAGCAGTGCACAGGGGCCGAGCACAGATACGCAGTATTTT
>TRBJ2-5|-|-|TRBV7-9
CASSLANQETQYF
TGTGCCAGCAGTTTAGCCAACCAAGAGACCCAGTACTTC
>TRBJ1-2|TRBD1|-|TRBV30
CAWSPGQGAYGYTF
TGTGCCTGGAGCCCCGGACAGGGCGCCTATGGCTACACCTTC
>TRBJ2-3|-|-|TRBV7-2
CASSFLRNRDTQYF
TGTGCCAGCAGCTTTTTGAGGAATAGGGATACGCAGTATTTT
>TRBJ1-2|-|few|TRBV11-2
CASSLSEGPYGYTF
TGTGCCAGCAGCTTGTCTGAGGGCCCCTATGGCTACACCTTC
>TRBJ1-3|-|-|TRBV18
CASSPQKGSVSGNTIYF
TGTGCCAGCTCACCACAAAAGGGAAGCGTCTCTGGAAACACCATATATTTT
>TRBJ2-5|-|-|TRBV7-9
CASSLRLEGETQYF
TGTGCCAGCAGCTTACGGCTAGAGGGAGAGACCCAGTACTTC
>TRBJ2-3|TRBD2|-|TRBV5-1
CATAPSSGSTDTQYF
TGCGCCACCGCCCCCTCTAGCGGGAGCACAGATACGCAGTATTTT
>TRBJ1-4|TRBD1|once|TRBV2
CASSEGTGGGEKLFF
TGTGCCAGCAGTGAAGGGACAGGGGGTGGTGAAAAACTGTTTTTT
>TRBJ1-4|-|-|TRBV18
CASSVSEATNEKLFF
TGTGCCAGCTCAGTATCCGAGGCAACTAATGAAAAACTGTTTTTT
>TRBJ2-7|TRBD1|-|TRBV4-1
CASSGDRGPYEQYF
TGCGCCAGCTCGGGTGACAGGGGACCCTACGAGCAGTACTTC
>TRBJ1-2|-|-|TRBV9
CASSPTDSRPGYTF
TGTGCCAGCAGCCCAACCGACAGCAGGCCTGGCTACACCTTC
>TRBJ2-2|-|-|TRBV29-1
CSVVGQGKTGELFF
TGCAGCGTTGTGGGGCAGGGGAAAACCGGGGAGCTGTTTTTT
>TRBJ1-1|-|few|TRBV29-1
CSVAPQTVNTEAFF
TGCAGCGTTGCACCTCAGACCGTGAACACTGAAGCTTTCTTT
>TRBJ2-7|-|-|TRBV5-1
CASSLAGGIGEQYF
TGCGCCAGCAGCTTGGCTGGGGGCATTGGCGAGCAGTACTTC